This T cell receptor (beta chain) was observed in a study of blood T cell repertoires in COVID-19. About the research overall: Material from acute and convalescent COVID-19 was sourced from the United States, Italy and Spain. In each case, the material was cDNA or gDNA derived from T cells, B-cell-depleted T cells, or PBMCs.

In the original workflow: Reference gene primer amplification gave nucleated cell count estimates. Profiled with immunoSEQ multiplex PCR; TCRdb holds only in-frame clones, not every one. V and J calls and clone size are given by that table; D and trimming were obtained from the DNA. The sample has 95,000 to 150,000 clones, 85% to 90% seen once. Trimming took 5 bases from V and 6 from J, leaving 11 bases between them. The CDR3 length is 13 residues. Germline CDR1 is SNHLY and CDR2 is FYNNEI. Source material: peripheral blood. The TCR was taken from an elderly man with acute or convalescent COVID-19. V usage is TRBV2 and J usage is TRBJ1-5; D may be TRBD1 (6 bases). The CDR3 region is CASSSRGGQPQHF. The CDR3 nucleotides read TGTGCCAGCAGTAGCAGGGGTGGTCAGCCCCAGCATTTT.